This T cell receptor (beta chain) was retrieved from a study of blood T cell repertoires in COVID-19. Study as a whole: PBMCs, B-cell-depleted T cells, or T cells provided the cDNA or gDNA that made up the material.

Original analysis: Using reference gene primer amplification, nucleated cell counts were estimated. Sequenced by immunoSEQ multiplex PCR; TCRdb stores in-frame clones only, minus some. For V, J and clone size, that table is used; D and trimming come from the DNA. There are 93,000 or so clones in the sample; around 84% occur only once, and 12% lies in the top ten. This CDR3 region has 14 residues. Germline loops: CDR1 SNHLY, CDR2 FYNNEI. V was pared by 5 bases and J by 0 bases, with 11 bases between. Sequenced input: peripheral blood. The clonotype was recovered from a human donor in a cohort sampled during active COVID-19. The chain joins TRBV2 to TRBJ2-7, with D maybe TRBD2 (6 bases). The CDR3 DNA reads TGTGCCAGCAGTAAGGAGGGAATCTCCTACGAGCAGTACTTC. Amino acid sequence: CASSKEGISYEQYF.